The subject of this entry is one T cell receptor beta chain. Its antigen is not identified. These data are taken from a study of shared clonotypes between healthy human individuals. Whole-study results and caveats: Sharing across four donors was seen in 4% to 5% of naive CD4 clonotypes. Clonotype sharing among the donors was expected to vary with sequencing depth.

Only in-frame clones appear in the TCRdb table, and some are missing; sequencing was by immunoSEQ multiplex PCR. The sample shows 1,400,000 or so clones, approximately 98.5% of them seen only once. This TCR derives from a man aged 25-45 years in good health. Material: naive CD4+ T cells sorted from blood. Subset noted: CD45RA+ positively selected.

This CDR3 reads CASSLRTAGGLRNEKLFF. The CDR3 coding sequence is TGCGCCAGCAGCCTCAGGACGGCGGGGGGTTTGAGAAATGAAAAACTGTTTTTT. The genes are TRBV4-1 and TRBJ1-4; a possible D gene is TRBD1 (5 bases). Germline-derived CDR1 and CDR2 are MGHRA and YSYEKL. The CDR3 has 18 amino acids. Trimming took off 4 bases at V and 5 bases at J, with 23 bases between the two ends.